The sequence of this TCR beta chain was determined in a study of shared clonotypes between healthy human individuals. The naive CD8 fraction comprised CD45RO-negative cells positively selected for CCR7 and excluded terminally differentiated effector memory CD45RA+ cells. The repertoire was sequenced with immunoSEQ multiplex PCR; TCRdb's copy has only in-frame clones and lacks some. The data contain about 1,900,000 clones, about 94% of them seen just once; the ten biggest clones take up 1.2%. Sequencing was done on a sample of naive CD8+ T cells sorted from blood. This TCR derives from a man aged 18 to 35 in good health.

The CDR3 nucleotides read TGTGCCAGCAGCTTCGGAGGGGTCGAGCAGTACTTC. It specifies CASSFGGVEQYF. The rearrangement links TRBV7-1 to TRBJ2-7, with D possibly being TRBD2 (6 bases). TRBV7-1 is flagged as an ORF with uncertain function. The V end was cut by 4 bases, the J end by 6 bases, with 10 bases between. This CDR3 has 12 residues.